This TCR beta chain was recovered during a study of shared clonotypes between healthy human individuals. Points from the study as a whole: Naive subsets typically showed greater estimated richness than memory subsets.

The material for each subset, its genomic DNA, was split evenly across several immunoSEQ plates. Using immunoSEQ multiplex PCR, the repertoire was profiled, and TCRdb retains in-frame clones only, with some absent. Of 2,500,000 or so clones in the sample, 85% to 95% were seen once. Germline CDR1 reads SGHNT; CDR2 reads YYREEE (reference sequence). The CDR3 is 14 residues long. Trimming removed 4 bases from V and 4 bases from J; junction bases left unmatched: 7. This clone was found a few times. Its specificity is not known. The sequenced material came from naive CD4+ T cells from PBMCs. The subset denotes: CD45RA+ positively selected. This chain joins TRBV5-4 and TRBJ1-1, with 7 bases fitting TRBD1. This sequence was found in a man between 18 and 35 years old in good health. Some clones in this sample may be carry-over from other donors' samples. CDR3 in amino acids: CASSQGGLSTEAFF. The CDR3 DNA reads TGTGCCAGCAGCCAGGGGGGGTTGAGCACTGAAGCTTTCTTT.